These T cell receptor beta chains were read from a single sample in a study of OX40 agonist ivuxolimab in advanced cancers. Assay used: immunoSEQ multiplex PCR; TCRdb lists only in-frame clones, some missing. The sample lists approximately 67,000 clones; under 95% were seen once. The sequencing used CD4+ or CD8+ T cells sorted from blood, collected in a trial of the OX40 agonist ivuxolimab. The source is an adult with an advanced solid tumor such as melanoma, head and neck, liver or kidney cancer. Both conserved end residues are part of each CDR3. A D gene is named only where the DNA matches it firmly.

NA,TRBJ2-1,TRBV7-7,CASSLSAGYNEQFF,TGTGCTAGCAGCTTATCGGCGGGATACAATGAGCAGTTCTTC
NA,TRBJ2-5,TRBV15,CATSRGETQYF,TGTGCCACCAGCCGAGGGGAGACCCAGTACTTC
NA,TRBJ1-1,TRBV4-1,CASSLTQANTEAFF,TGCGCCAGCAGCCTTACACAGGCGAACACTGAAGCTTTCTTT
TRBD1,TRBJ1-6,TRBV7-3,CASSFPPPGQENSPLHF,TGTGCCAGCAGCTTCCCCCCCCCGGGACAGGAGAATTCACCCCTCCACTTT
NA,TRBJ2-1,TRBV13,CASSLESGARVFF,TGTGCCAGCAGCTTAGAGTCCGGGGCCAGGGTGTTCTTC
NA,TRBJ1-2,TRBV27,CASSLSGFGYGYTF,TGTGCCAGCAGTCTATCAGGGTTTGGCTATGGCTACACCTTC
NA,TRBJ1-1,TRBV6-5,CASSYEGWTEAFF,TGTGCCAGCAGTTACGAGGGGTGGACTGAAGCTTTCTTT
NA,TRBJ2-7,TRBV29-1,CSAQTAPYEQYF,TGCAGCGCCCAGACGGCCCCCTACGAGCAGTACTTC
TRBD2,TRBJ2-7,TRBV19,CASRLAGGIYEQYF,TGTGCCAGCCGACTAGCGGGGGGTATCTACGAGCAGTACTTC
NA,TRBJ2-7,TRBV30,CAWSVLFSQSMGDEQYF,TGTGCCTGGAGTGTACTTTTCAGTCAGAGTATGGGAGACGAGCAGTACTTC
NA,TRBJ1-5,TRBV7-9,CASSLVGQGNQPQHF,TGTGCCAGCAGCTTAGTAGGCCAGGGTAATCAGCCCCAGCATTTT